A selection of T cell receptor beta chains follows, all from one sample in a study of T cell repertoires in cytomegalovirus infection. What these receptors recognize is not known. TCRdb processed the reads anew with MiXCR; each CDR3 protein has one entry. The sample lists some 270,000 distinct CDR3 sequences; 22% were seen once. The sample in question was cultured PBMCs, obtained from culture after CMV antigen stimulation. The receptors come from a human donor in good health (CMV status not recorded). Some clones in this sample may be carry-over from other donors' samples. CDR3s include the opening cysteine and the closing phenylalanine or tryptophan. D genes are given only for firm matches. Clone sizes are given selectively: once, few, many, or a class where the clone is expanded.

CDR3aa,CDR3nt,v_gene,j_gene,d_gene,abundance
CASIQAGGPFHEQFF,TGTGCCAGCATCCAAGCGGGAGGGCCGTTTCATGAGCAGTTCTTC,TRBV12-3/TRBV12-4,TRBJ2-1,TRBD2,many
CASSADKQNTEAFF,TGTGCCAGCAGCGCGGACAAGCAGAACACTGAAGCTTTCTTT,TRBV7-4,TRBJ1-1,.,few
CASSRGEQYF,TGTGCCAGCAGTCGCGGCGAGCAGTACTTC,TRBV6-1,TRBJ2-7,.,few
CASSRRPGQGALYEQYF,TGCGCCAGCAGTCGCAGACCGGGACAGGGGGCTTTGTACGAGCAGTACTTC,TRBV23-1,TRBJ2-7,TRBD1,.
CASSIKQVYVNEQFF,TGTGCCAGTAGTATAAAACAGGTTTACGTCAATGAGCAGTTCTTC,TRBV19,TRBJ2-1,.,few
CASGLCLAKCNEQFF,TGTGCTAGTGGTTTGTGTTTAGCGAAGTGCAATGAGCAGTTCTTC,TRBV12-5,TRBJ2-1,.,.
CASSLIRGTGIETQYF,TGTGCCAGCAGCTTAATTCGTGGGACAGGGATAGAGACCCAGTACTTC,TRBV7-6,TRBJ2-5,TRBD1,many
CASSPGTGTEAFF,TGTGCCAGCAGCCCAGGGACAGGCACTGAAGCTTTCTTT,TRBV11-3,TRBJ1-1,TRBD1,few
CASSPDTTWAEAFF,TGTGCCAGCAGCCCGGACACTACGTGGGCTGAAGCTTTCTTT,TRBV11-3,TRBJ1-1,.,many
CASSDEGGPYNEQFF,TGTGCCAGCAGTGACGAGGGAGGGCCCTACAATGAGCAGTTCTTC,TRBV6-1,TRBJ2-1,TRBD2,many
CASSGPGTNTGELFF,TGTGCCAGTTCGGGACCCGGGACAAACACCGGGGAGCTGTTTTTT,TRBV7-6,TRBJ2-2,.,few
CASSLRGVNEQFF,TGTGCCAGCAGCCTCAGGGGGGTAAATGAGCAGTTCTTC,TRBV7-2,TRBJ2-1,.,many
CASSYDRSLYEQYF,TGTGCCAGCAGCTATGACCGGTCGCTCTACGAGCAGTACTTC,TRBV13,TRBJ2-7,.,.
CASSPKPIGGHYNEQFF,TGTGCCAGCAGCCCAAAACCTATCGGGGGGCACTACAATGAGCAGTTCTTC,TRBV11-2,TRBJ2-1,.,.
CASSGLGKQPDPDTQYF,TGTGCCAGCAGTGGACTTGGTAAACAGCCGGACCCAGATACGCAGTATTTT,TRBV6-1,TRBJ2-3,.,few
CASSLLRPSGTDTQYF,TGTGCCAGCAGTCTACTCCGACCGTCCGGCACAGATACGCAGTATTTT,TRBV27,TRBJ2-3,.,few
CASSQDGTGMSETQYF,TGCGCCAGCAGCCAAGATGGGACAGGCATGTCCGAGACCCAGTACTTC,TRBV4-3,TRBJ2-5,TRBD1,few